This T cell receptor beta chain was documented in a study of cytomegalovirus exposure and HLA in healthy donors. The PCR contained 60 Vbeta and 13 Jbeta primers. Some clones are missing from TCRdb's copy, which holds only in-frame ones; the method was immunoSEQ multiplex PCR. The sample records 100,000 or so clones, around 75% being singletons. V lost 0 bases to trimming and J lost 6 bases; unmatched junction nucleotides: 6. CDR1 SGHRS and CDR2 YFSETQ come from the germline V gene. The CDR3 loop spans 15 amino acids. The sequence came from a male donor in good health and CMV-seropositive. The chain has TRBV5-1 and TRBJ2-3, with 8 bases aligning to TRBD1. Sequenced material: PBMCs. The DNA of the CDR3 is TGCGCCAGCAGCTTGGAGGGGACAGGTGTGGATACGCAGTATTTT. This translates into CASSLEGTGVDTQYF.